This passage covers 5 T cell receptor beta chains from one sample sequenced in a study of CD8 T cells in ankylosing spondylitis. Overall study results and limits: Made up of about eight highly homologous variants, a TCR beta motif appeared characteristic of ankylosing spondylitis blood.

In TCRdb, the 5' RACE reads were re-called with MiXCR into one record per CDR3 protein. The table records under 250,000 distinct CDR3 sequences, about 7% of them present only once. Antigens of these TCRs are unknown. The source material was blood, either unsorted or a sorted T cell fraction (not recorded which). Every receptor here comes from a male donor with ankylosing spondylitis.

V and J are TRBV3-1 and TRBJ2-5; D gene uncertain. V was pared by 0 bases and J by 5 bases, with 4 bases between. Germline V gives CDR1 LGHDT, CDR2 YNNKEL (reference sequence). This CDR3 spans 12 amino acids. The DNA for the CDR3 is TGTGCCAGCAGCCAAGAGGGGGAGACCCAGTACTTC. Translating gives CASSQEGETQYF.

This clonotype was seen many times. V and J are TRBV14 and TRBJ2-7; the D is unclear. The CDR3 totals 14 residues. V lost 1 base and J 5 bases, leaving 12 bases between the germline ends. Germline lookup yields CDR1 SGHDN and CDR2 FVKESK. CDR3 in DNA: TGTGCCAGCAGCCAAGTACGGCGCGGCAACGAGCAGTACTTC. As protein: CASSQVRRGNEQYF.

The chain uses TRBV23-1 and TRBJ2-3; the D is unclear. TRBV23-1 is recorded as an ORF, its role being uncertain. Trimming cost V 2 bases and J 0 bases, with 9 bases left between them. This CDR3 region has 15 residues. The CDR3 protein is CASSQGPSSTDTQYF. The CDR3 region has the DNA TGCGCCAGCAGTCAAGGGCCTTCTAGCACAGATACGCAGTATTTT.

Many counts were recorded for this clonotype. The chain links TRBV2 to TRBJ2-4, with TRBD1 matching 7 bases. J gave up 13 bases and V 6 bases, and 3 bases lay outside the gene matches. The CDR3 loop spans 10 amino acids. Germline CDR1 SNHLY, CDR2 FYNNEI. The CDR3 DNA is TGTGCCAGCAGCGACAGGGTCCAGTACTTC. It specifies CASSDRVQYF. The full variable domain, in which reference TRBV2 and TRBJ2-4 provide the parts outside the CDR3, is EPEVTQTPSHQVTQMGQEVILRCVPISNHLYFYWYRQILGQKVEFLVSFYNNEISEKSEIFDDQFSVERPDGSNFTLKIRSTKLEDSAMYFCASSDRVQYFGAGTRLSVL.

The J gene is TRBJ2-1, the V gene TRBV11-2; 8 nucleotides align to TRBD2. This CDR3 comprises 19 residues. Trimming took 7 bases from V and 7 from J; bases not matched to a gene: 24. Looked up from germline, CDR1 is SGHAT and CDR2 is FQNNGV. The CDR3 nucleotides read TGTGCCAGCACCTTGGGTAGTGGGAGGGGAAGACTAGCGTGGAATGAGCAGTTCTTC. It is translated as CASTLGSGRGRLAWNEQFF.